The rows below give T cell receptor beta chains drawn from one sample of a study of naive and memory T cell subsets. TCRdb analysed the UMI-ligation and nested PCR reads with MiXCR anew, one entry per CDR3 protein. The sample shows some 80,000 distinct CDR3 sequences, over 8.5% of them seen only once. The sequenced sample was naive CD8+ T cells from blood. These receptors were collected from a human donor in good health. The CDR3 runs from the conserved cysteine through the conserved F or W. The D gene is left open where the match is weak. Where a row states a size, it is once, few, many or the class of an expanded clone; other rows omit it.

.	13	TRBJ1-5	TRBD1	TRBV20-1	CSARPGGSQPQHF	TGCAGTGCTAGACCAGGGGGGAGTCAGCCCCAGCATTTT
few	10	TRBJ2-3	.	TRBV6-2/TRBV6-3	CASAADTQYF	TGTGCCAGCGCGGCAGATACGCAGTATTTT
.	15	TRBJ2-7	.	TRBV14	CASSQDVWGPYEQYF	TGTGCCAGCAGCCAAGATGTTTGGGGCCCCTACGAGCAGTACTTC
few	15	TRBJ2-3	.	TRBV30	CAWQLGQTHTDTQYF	TGTGCCTGGCAACTCGGACAGACACACACAGATACGCAGTATTTT
.	18	TRBJ2-6	.	TRBV11-2	CASSLVPGSISGANVLTF	TGTGCCAGCAGCTTAGTTCCAGGGTCCATCTCTGGGGCCAACGTCCTGACTTTC
few	16	TRBJ2-2	.	TRBV5-6	CASSHGRRGTAGELFF	TGTGCCAGCAGCCACGGGCGACGCGGCACGGCCGGGGAGCTGTTTTTT
many	18	TRBJ2-3	TRBD2	TRBV20-1	CSAGDSTQPGLAADTQYF	TGCAGTGCTGGGGACAGCACCCAACCGGGACTAGCGGCAGATACGCAGTATTTT
many	14	TRBJ1-1	TRBD1	TRBV28	CASRSGQGGPGAFF	TGTGCCAGCAGATCTGGACAGGGGGGCCCTGGGGCTTTCTTT
few	16	TRBJ2-3	TRBD2	TRBV27	CASSLSGGRGTDTQYF	TGTGCCAGCAGTTTATCAGGCGGGAGAGGCACAGATACGCAGTATTTT
.	12	TRBJ2-1	.	TRBV18	CASSPDSNEQFF	TGTGCCAGCTCACCGGACAGTAATGAGCAGTTCTTC
.	17	TRBJ1-6	TRBD1	TRBV20-1	CSARDHLTTGVTSPLHF	TGCAGTGCTAGGGACCACCTTACCACAGGGGTAACTTCACCCCTCCACTTT
few	11	TRBJ1-1	.	TRBV9	CASGGATEAFF	TGTGCCAGCGGTGGGGCCACTGAAGCTTTCTTT
many	15	TRBJ2-7	TRBD2	TRBV2	CASTETLAGGYEQYF	TGTGCCAGCACTGAAACCCTAGCGGGAGGATATGAGCAGTACTTC
few	15	TRBJ1-5	.	TRBV4-3	CASSQDRQGNQPQHF	TGCGCCAGCAGCCAAGACAGGCAGGGCAATCAGCCCCAGCATTTT
few	15	TRBJ1-6	.	TRBV7-6	CASSLDRSDNSPLHF	TGTGCCAGCAGCTTAGATAGATCGGATAATTCACCCCTCCACTTT
few	16	TRBJ2-7	.	TRBV20-1	CSASWHSYEQYFGPYF	.
many	15	TRBJ1-4	.	TRBV6-5	CASSRSPRADEKLFF	TGTGCCAGCAGCCGCTCCCCACGGGCCGATGAAAAACTGTTTTTT
many	14	TRBJ1-1	.	TRBV29-1	CSVVLDGGNTEAFF	TGCAGCGTTGTGTTGGACGGGGGGAACACTGAAGCTTTCTTT
.	14	TRBJ2-2	TRBD1	TRBV13	CASSGQGAPGELFF	TGTGCCAGCAGCGGACAGGGGGCCCCCGGGGAGCTGTTTTTT
few	15	TRBJ2-5	TRBD2	TRBV10-1	CASPRTSGRKETQYF	TGCGCCAGCCCCCGGACTAGCGGGAGAAAAGAGACCCAGTACTTC
few	15	TRBJ1-5	TRBD1	TRBV29-1	CSVRDRDSYNQPQHF	TGCAGCGTGAGGGACCGGGACAGCTACAATCAGCCCCAGCATTTT
many	14	TRBJ2-7	TRBD1	TRBV25-1	CASNGTGDNYEQYF	TGTGCCAGCAACGGGACAGGGGACAACTACGAGCAGTACTTC
few	15	TRBJ2-6	TRBD2	TRBV20-1	CSAPMGGFGANVLTF	TGCAGTGCACCCATGGGGGGGTTCGGGGCCAACGTCCTGACTTTC
many	14	TRBJ2-1	.	TRBV27	CASSSGPSYNEQFF	TGTGCCAGCAGTTCCGGGCCCTCCTACAATGAGCAGTTCTTC
.	14	TRBJ2-3	TRBD2	TRBV4-3	CASSQVGAGGTQYF	TGCGCCAGCAGCCAAGTGGGAGCGGGAGGTACGCAGTATTTT
few	14	TRBJ2-2	.	TRBV20-1	CSAGRNRYTGELFF	TGCAGTGCTGGGAGGAACAGGTACACCGGGGAGCTGTTTTTT
many	15	TRBJ2-1	TRBD2	TRBV9	CASSASGSSYNEQFF	TGTGCCAGCAGCGCTAGCGGGAGCTCCTACAATGAGCAGTTCTTC
.	15	TRBJ2-1	TRBD1	TRBV9	CASSPDRVDMDEQFF	TGTGCCAGCAGCCCTGACAGGGTAGATATGGATGAGCAGTTCTTC